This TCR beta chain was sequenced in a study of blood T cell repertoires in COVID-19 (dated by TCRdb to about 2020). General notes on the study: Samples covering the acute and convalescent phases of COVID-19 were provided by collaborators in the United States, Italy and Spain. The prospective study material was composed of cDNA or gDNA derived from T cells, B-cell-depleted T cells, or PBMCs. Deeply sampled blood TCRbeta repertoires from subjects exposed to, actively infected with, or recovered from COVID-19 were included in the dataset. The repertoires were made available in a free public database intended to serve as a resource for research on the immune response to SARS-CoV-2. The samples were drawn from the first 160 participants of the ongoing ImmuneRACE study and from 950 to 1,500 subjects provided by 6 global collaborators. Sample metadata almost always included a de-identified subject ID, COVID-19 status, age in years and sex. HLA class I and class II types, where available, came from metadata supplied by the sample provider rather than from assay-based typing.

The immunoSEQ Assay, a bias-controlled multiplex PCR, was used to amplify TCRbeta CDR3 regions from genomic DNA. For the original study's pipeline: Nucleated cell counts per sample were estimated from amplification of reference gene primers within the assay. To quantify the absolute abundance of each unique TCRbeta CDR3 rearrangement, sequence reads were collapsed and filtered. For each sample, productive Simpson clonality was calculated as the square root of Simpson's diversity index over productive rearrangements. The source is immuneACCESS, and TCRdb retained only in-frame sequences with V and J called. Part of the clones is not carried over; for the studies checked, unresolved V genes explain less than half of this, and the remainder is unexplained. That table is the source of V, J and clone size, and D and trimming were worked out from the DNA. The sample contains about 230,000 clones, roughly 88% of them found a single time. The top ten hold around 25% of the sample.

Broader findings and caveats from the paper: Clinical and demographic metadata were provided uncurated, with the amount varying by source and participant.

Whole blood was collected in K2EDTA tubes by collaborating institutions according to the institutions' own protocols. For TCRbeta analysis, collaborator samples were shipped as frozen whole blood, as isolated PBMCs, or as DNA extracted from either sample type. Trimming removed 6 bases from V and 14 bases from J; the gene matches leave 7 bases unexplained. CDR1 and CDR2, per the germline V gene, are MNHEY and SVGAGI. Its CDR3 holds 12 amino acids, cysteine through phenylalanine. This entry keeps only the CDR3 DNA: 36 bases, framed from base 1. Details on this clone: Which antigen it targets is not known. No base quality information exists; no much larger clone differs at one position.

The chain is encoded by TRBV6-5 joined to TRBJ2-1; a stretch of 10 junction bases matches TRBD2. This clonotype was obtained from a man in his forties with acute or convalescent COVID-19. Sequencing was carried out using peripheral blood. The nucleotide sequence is TGTGCCAGCAGGAGCACTAGCGGGACGGAGTTCTTC. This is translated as CASRSTSGTEFF.